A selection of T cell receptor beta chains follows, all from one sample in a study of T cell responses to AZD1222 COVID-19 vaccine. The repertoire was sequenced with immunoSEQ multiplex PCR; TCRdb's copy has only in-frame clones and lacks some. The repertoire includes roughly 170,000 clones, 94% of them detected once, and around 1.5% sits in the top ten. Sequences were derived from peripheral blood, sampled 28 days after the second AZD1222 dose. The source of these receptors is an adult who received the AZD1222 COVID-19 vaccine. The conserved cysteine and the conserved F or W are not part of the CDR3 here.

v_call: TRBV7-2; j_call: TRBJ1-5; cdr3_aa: ASSLGQRQPQH
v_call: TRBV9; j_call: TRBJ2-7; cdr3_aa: ASSGSSYEQY
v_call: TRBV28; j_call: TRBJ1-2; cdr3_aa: ASSQDNYGYT
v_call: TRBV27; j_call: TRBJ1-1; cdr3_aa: ASSPDLGTLNTEAF
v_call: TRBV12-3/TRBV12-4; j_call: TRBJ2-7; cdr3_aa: ASSLAQSYEQY
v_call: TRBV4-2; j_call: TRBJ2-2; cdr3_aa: ASSHLLAGQNTGELF
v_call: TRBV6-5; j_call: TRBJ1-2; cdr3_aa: ASRGTANYGYT
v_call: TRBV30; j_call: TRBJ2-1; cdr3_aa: AWSVVGIEQF
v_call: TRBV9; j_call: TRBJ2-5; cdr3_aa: ASSAYLTEQETQY
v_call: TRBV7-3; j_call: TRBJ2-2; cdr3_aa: ASSLSGNTGELF
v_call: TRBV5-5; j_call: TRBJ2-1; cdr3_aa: ASRPDRGYGNEQF
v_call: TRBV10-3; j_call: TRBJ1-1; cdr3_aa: ATQWEGRGEAF
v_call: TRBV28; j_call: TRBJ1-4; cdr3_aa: ASSLAEGEKLF
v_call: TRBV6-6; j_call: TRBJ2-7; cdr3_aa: ASSRTSGRATYEQY
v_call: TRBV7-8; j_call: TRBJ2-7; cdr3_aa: ASSLAGRGFGEQY
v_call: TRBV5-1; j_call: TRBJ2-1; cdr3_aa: ASSLVTLGEQF
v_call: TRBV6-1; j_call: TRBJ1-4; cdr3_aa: ASSEPLGTGATNEKLF
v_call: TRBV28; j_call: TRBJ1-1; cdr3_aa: ASRTAGYTEAF
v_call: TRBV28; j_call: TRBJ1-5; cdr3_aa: ASSLLFLQGLSNQPQH
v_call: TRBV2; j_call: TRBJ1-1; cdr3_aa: ASSIYRAVWGAF
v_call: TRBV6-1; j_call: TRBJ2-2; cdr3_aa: ASSEDRSVGELF
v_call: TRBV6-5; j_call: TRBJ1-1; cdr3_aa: ASSQGGEAF
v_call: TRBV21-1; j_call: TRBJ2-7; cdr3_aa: ASSKGRVAYEQY
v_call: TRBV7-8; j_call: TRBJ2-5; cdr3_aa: ASSLAYERWQETQY
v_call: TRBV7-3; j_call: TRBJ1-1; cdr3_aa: ASSPNVVGPEAF
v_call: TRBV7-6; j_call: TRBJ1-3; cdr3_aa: ASSQRQGPSGNTIY
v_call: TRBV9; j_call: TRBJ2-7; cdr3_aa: ASSPGASYEQY
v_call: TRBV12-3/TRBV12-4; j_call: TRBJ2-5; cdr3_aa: ASSKQYPQY
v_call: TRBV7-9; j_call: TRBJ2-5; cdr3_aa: ASSPSGTRGPGAQY
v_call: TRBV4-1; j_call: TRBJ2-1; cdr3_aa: ASSQPKSRLGTGEQF
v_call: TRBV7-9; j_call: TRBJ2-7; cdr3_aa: ASSSQGLGEQY
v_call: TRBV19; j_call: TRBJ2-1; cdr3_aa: ASSKTSGRANEQF
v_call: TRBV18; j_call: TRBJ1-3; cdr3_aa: ASSPTQGAGGNTIY
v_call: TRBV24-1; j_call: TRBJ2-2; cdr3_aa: ATSAQAGATGELF
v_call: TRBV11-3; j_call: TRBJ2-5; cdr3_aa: ASRPRTSGGWAQY
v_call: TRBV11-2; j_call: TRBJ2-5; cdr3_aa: ASSIQQGNSQETQY
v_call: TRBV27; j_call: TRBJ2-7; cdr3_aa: ASRIAGVVEQY
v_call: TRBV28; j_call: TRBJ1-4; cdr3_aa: ASRRNLGEKLF
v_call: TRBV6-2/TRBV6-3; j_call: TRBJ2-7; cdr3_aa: ASSTPGQGTPYEQY
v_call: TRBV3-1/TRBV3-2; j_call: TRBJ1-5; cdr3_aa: ASSPNDRSNQPQH
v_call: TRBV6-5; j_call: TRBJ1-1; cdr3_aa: ASKERGVPTEAF
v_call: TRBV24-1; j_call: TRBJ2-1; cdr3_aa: ATSDLGLDNYNEQF
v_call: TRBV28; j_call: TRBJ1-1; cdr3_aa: ASSSATEAF
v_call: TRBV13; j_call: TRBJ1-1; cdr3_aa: ASSLGTINTEAF
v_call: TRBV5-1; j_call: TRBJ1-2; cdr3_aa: ASSSGQGSSGYT